These T cell receptor beta chains were read from a single sample in a study of blood T cell repertoires in COVID-19. Repertoires were generated with immunoSEQ multiplex PCR, while TCRdb's copy carries only in-frame clones and drops some. The data hold roughly 200,000 clones, with less than 90% observed a single time. The sequencing sample was made of peripheral blood. The receptors were sampled from a man aged 70-80 years with acute or convalescent COVID-19. Both conserved end residues are part of each CDR3. D genes are given only for firm matches.

J gene | D gene | V gene | CDR3 protein
TRBJ2-7 | TRBD2 | TRBV7-9 | CASSLFGGSYHEQYF
TRBJ2-5 | TRBD1 | TRBV11-2 | CASSRTGGRETQYF
TRBJ1-5 | . | TRBV5-6 | CASSIFQGIHQPQHF
TRBJ2-5 | . | TRBV18 | CASSPPPTKETQYF
TRBJ2-5 | TRBD2 | TRBV7-9 | CASSHSERELGTQYF
TRBJ1-2 | TRBD1 | TRBV28 | CAVQGELDGYTF
TRBJ2-5 | . | TRBV5-1 | CASSRVHSAGLERETQYF
TRBJ2-7 | . | TRBV2 | CASSKGPGDEQYF
TRBJ1-3 | . | TRBV6-5 | CASSEFEGNTIYF
TRBJ2-7 | TRBD1 | TRBV7-2 | CASSPPGTGLYEQYF
TRBJ2-1 | TRBD2 | TRBV5-4 | CASSFERASGYNEQFF
TRBJ1-5 | . | TRBV6-2/TRBV6-3 | CASSSTPGVGQPQHF
TRBJ1-5 | . | TRBV6-1 | CASSEHQSNQPQHF
TRBJ2-2 | TRBD1 | TRBV27 | CASSFQGAGTGELFF
TRBJ1-6 | . | TRBV6-5 | CASGSLQLNSPLHF
TRBJ2-7 | TRBD2 | TRBV9 | CASSVASGNVYEQYF
TRBJ1-6 | . | TRBV19 | CASQSPQGRNSPLHF
TRBJ2-1 | TRBD1 | TRBV10-3 | CAINTKTGGAYNEQFF
TRBJ2-2 | TRBD1 | TRBV5-5 | CASSLQGPANTGELFF
TRBJ2-1 | TRBD2 | TRBV7-2 | CASSLAGGLDEQFF
TRBJ1-6 | . | TRBV6-5 | CASRNPPGDNSPLHF
TRBJ2-7 | TRBD2 | TRBV3-1/TRBV3-2 | CASSSTSGSYEQYF
TRBJ2-1 | TRBD2 | TRBV4-1 | CASSRGTGRTSGRGEQFF
TRBJ1-1 | . | TRBV30 | CAWSGGEDTEAFF
TRBJ2-7 | . | TRBV12-3/TRBV12-4 | CASSLIALYEQYF
TRBJ2-7 | TRBD2 | TRBV7-8 | CASSLAGGGSYEQYF
TRBJ2-1 | . | TRBV11-2 | CASSLGGTRADEQFF
TRBJ1-2 | TRBD1 | TRBV12-3/TRBV12-4 | CASSLGQIYGYTF
TRBJ2-5 | TRBD1 | TRBV18 | CASSPGQGWQETQYF
TRBJ2-5 | . | TRBV28 | CASSSGILAQYF
TRBJ2-1 | . | TRBV2 | CASLGGNHSPVNEQFF
TRBJ2-7 | . | TRBV9 | CASSPRDWGTYEQYF
TRBJ2-5 | . | TRBV7-2 | CASSLGVGILETQYF
TRBJ1-3 | . | TRBV9 | CASTVGGSGDSGNTIYF
TRBJ2-7 | TRBD1 | TRBV5-6 | CASSLGQGDAYEQYF
TRBJ1-5 | TRBD1 | TRBV6-5 | CASSSGQGASYQPQHF
TRBJ2-1 | . | TRBV11-2 | CASSRQGRNNEQFF
TRBJ1-4 | TRBD1 | TRBV3-1/TRBV3-2 | CASSRTGVLEKLFF
TRBJ1-5 | TRBD1 | TRBV5-5 | CASSRGQGANQPQHF
TRBJ1-1 | . | TRBV2 | CASSAQGIDTEAFF
TRBJ2-7 | . | TRBV4-2 | CASSQDRQILLEQYF
TRBJ2-7 | TRBD1 | TRBV6-5 | CASRTGSPYSYEQYF
TRBJ2-2 | . | TRBV6-5 | CASRNGAGELFF